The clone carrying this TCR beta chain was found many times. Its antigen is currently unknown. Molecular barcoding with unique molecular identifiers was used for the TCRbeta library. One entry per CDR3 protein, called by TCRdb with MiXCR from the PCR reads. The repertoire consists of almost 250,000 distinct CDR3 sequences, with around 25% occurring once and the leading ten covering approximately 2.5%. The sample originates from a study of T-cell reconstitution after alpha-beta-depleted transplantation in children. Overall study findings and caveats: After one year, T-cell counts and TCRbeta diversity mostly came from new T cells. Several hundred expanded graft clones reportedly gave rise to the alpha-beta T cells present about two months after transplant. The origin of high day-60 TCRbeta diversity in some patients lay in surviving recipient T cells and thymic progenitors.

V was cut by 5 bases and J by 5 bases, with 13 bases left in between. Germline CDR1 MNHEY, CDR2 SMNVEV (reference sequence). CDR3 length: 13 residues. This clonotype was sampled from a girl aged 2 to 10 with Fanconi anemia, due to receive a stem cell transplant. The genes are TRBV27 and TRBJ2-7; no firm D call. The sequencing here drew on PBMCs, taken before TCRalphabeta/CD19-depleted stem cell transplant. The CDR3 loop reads CASSPILLHEQYF. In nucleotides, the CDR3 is TGTGCCAGCAGTCCCATCCTTCTGCACGAGCAGTACTTC.